A selection of T cell receptor beta chains follows, all from one sample in a study of cytomegalovirus exposure and HLA in healthy donors. Data came from immunoSEQ multiplex PCR; TCRdb stores just in-frame clones and leaves some out. This table holds under 200,000 clones, 65% to 85% found once. Input material: PBMCs. These receptors were collected from a man between 60 and 75 years old in good health and CMV-seronegative. CDR3s include the opening cysteine and the closing phenylalanine or tryptophan. D genes are given only for firm matches. A row's size may be missing; if present it is once, few, many or a size class.

v_call	clone_size	d_call	j_call	cdr3_aa	cdr3_nt
TRBV5-5	-	TRBD1	TRBJ1-4	CASSLDRGNEKLFF	TGTGCCAGCAGTTTGGACAGGGGGAATGAAAAACTGTTTTTT
TRBV5-1	-	-	TRBJ1-6	CAIGGVQGGSPLHF	TGCGCCATAGGTGGGGTACAGGGTGGTTCACCCCTCCACTTT
TRBV5-1	-	-	TRBJ1-2	CASSLASGYGYTF	TGCGCCAGCAGCTTGGCGTCCGGCTATGGCTACACCTTC
TRBV18	-	TRBD1	TRBJ2-3	CASSTRGNTQYF	TGTGCCAGCTCCACCAGGGGGAATACGCAGTATTTT
TRBV7-3	few	TRBD2	TRBJ2-4	CASSLSSGSGGNIQYF	TGTGCCAGCAGCTTATCTAGCGGGAGTGGAGGAAACATTCAGTACTTC
TRBV5-4	-	-	TRBJ2-7	CASSLDQGSGEQYF	TGTGCCAGCAGCTTGGATCAGGGATCGGGCGAGCAGTACTTC
TRBV27	-	-	TRBJ1-1	CASKFSQGAAEAFF	TGTGCCAGCAAATTTTCGCAGGGTGCCGCTGAAGCTTTCTTT
TRBV5-4	-	TRBD1	TRBJ1-6	CASSLTGQGTPLNF	TGTGCCAGCAGCTTGACGGGACAGGGAACACCCCTCAACTTT
TRBV5-8	-	TRBD1	TRBJ2-2	CASSRTGVNTGELFF	TGTGCCAGCAGCCGGACAGGGGTGAACACCGGGGAGCTGTTTTTT
TRBV12-5	-	-	TRBJ1-1	CASGLGLQAFF	TGTGCTAGTGGTTTGGGGCTGCAAGCTTTCTTT
TRBV10-1	-	-	TRBJ2-7	CASSDSVFYEQYF	TGCGCCAGCAGTGATAGCGTGTTCTACGAGCAGTACTTC
TRBV6-6	-	TRBD1	TRBJ1-4	CASNSQGTAGEKLFF	TGTGCCAGCAATTCTCAGGGGACAGCTGGTGAAAAACTGTTTTTT
TRBV4-3	once	-	TRBJ2-3	CASSQDQRVGGDTQYF	TGCGCCAGCAGCCAAGATCAGCGGGTAGGTGGAGATACGCAGTATTTT
TRBV19	once	-	TRBJ2-2	CASKTGTHNTGELFF	TGTGCCAGTAAAACCGGGACACATAACACCGGGGAGCTGTTTTTT
TRBV27	-	TRBD2	TRBJ2-1	CASSHDRLAGDYNEQFF	TGTGCCAGCAGTCACGACAGACTAGCGGGGGACTACAATGAGCAGTTCTTC
TRBV5-1	once	-	TRBJ2-5	CASSSPDTNLQETQYF	TGCGCCAGCAGCTCCCCGGACACTAATCTCCAAGAGACCCAGTACTTC
TRBV19	-	TRBD1	TRBJ2-1	CASRDRDFYNEQFF	TGTGCCAGCCGTGACAGGGATTTCTACAATGAGCAGTTCTTC
TRBV5-1	-	TRBD1	TRBJ2-2	CASSLEGGIAGELFF	TGCGCCAGCAGCTTGGAAGGGGGCATAGCCGGGGAGCTGTTTTTT
TRBV5-1	few	TRBD1	TRBJ1-1	CASAARRPPGGDCEAFF	TGCGCCAGCGCAGCCCGTCGTCCTCCAGGGGGCGATTGTGAAGCTTTCTTT
TRBV2	-	-	TRBJ1-3	CASSQGRRSGNTIYF	TGTGCCAGCAGTCAGGGGCGGCGCTCTGGAAACACCATATATTTT
TRBV25-1	few	-	TRBJ1-4	CASSLGVGGEKLFF	TGTGCCAGCAGTTTGGGAGTCGGGGGTGAAAAACTGTTTTTT
TRBV14	-	-	TRBJ2-1	CASSLSAVAQSYNEQFF	TGTGCCAGCAGCCTCTCGGCGGTAGCCCAATCCTACAATGAGCAGTTCTTC
TRBV2	-	-	TRBJ2-3	CASSEAGVGPDTQYF	TGTGCCAGCAGTGAAGCGGGAGTAGGCCCAGATACGCAGTATTTT
TRBV2	-	-	TRBJ2-3	CASRNRESTDTQYF	TGTGCCAGCAGAAACAGGGAAAGCACAGATACGCAGTATTTT
TRBV29-1	-	-	TRBJ1-2	CSVNWGLSGYTF	TGCAGCGTTAACTGGGGGCTCAGTGGCTACACCTTC
TRBV29-1	-	-	TRBJ1-3	CSVRTESSGNTIYF	TGCAGCGTGAGGACAGAGAGCTCTGGAAACACCATATATTTT
TRBV7-2	-	-	TRBJ1-5	CASSLGRAFSNQPQHF	TGTGCCAGCAGCTTGGGCAGAGCCTTTAGCAATCAGCCCCAGCATTTT
TRBV7-6	-	-	TRBJ2-2	CASSLEGGGPADGELFF	TGTGCCAGCAGCTTAGAAGGGGGGGGGCCCGCGGACGGGGAGCTGTTTTTT
TRBV6-1	-	-	TRBJ1-1	CASSEDGGLNTEAFF	TGTGCCAGCAGTGAAGACGGGGGACTAAACACTGAAGCTTTCTTT
TRBV28	few	-	TRBJ2-4	CASSSAGAKNIQYF	TGTGCCAGCAGTTCAGCGGGAGCCAAAAACATTCAGTACTTC
TRBV7-8	-	-	TRBJ2-2	CAIYSPEGAGWADTGELFF	TGTGCCATCTACTCTCCCGAAGGGGCGGGATGGGCGGACACCGGGGAGCTGTTTTTT
TRBV27	-	-	TRBJ2-5	CASSRGGTQETQYF	TGTGCCAGCAGTAGGGGGGGCACACAAGAGACCCAGTACTTC
TRBV10-2	-	TRBD1	TRBJ1-3	CASSQTGTKSGNTIYF	TGCGCCAGCAGCCAGACAGGGACGAAATCTGGAAACACCATATATTTT
TRBV5-6	few	-	TRBJ2-7	CASSKGEIRAYEQYF	TGTGCCAGCAGCAAAGGTGAGATTCGGGCCTACGAGCAGTACTTC
TRBV9	-	-	TRBJ2-2	CASSGSHTGELFF	TGTGCCAGCAGCGGGAGTCACACCGGGGAGCTGTTTTTT
TRBV28	-	TRBD2	TRBJ2-7	CASSPAGGGDEQYF	TGTGCCAGCAGTCCTGCCGGGGGGGGCGACGAGCAGTACTTC
TRBV28	-	TRBD1	TRBJ1-1	CASTEGALSPEAFF	TGTGCCTCCACCGAGGGGGCGCTTAGCCCTGAAGCTTTCTTT
TRBV6-5	-	TRBD1	TRBJ2-7	CASRAGGIYEQYF	TGTGCCAGCCGGGCAGGGGGCATTTACGAGCAGTACTTC
TRBV6-1	-	TRBD1	TRBJ1-4	CASSESLTGGSEKLFF	TGTGCCAGCAGTGAATCCCTAACAGGGGGCAGTGAAAAACTGTTTTTT
TRBV19	-	TRBD1	TRBJ1-5	CASRETGDNQPQHF	TGTGCCAGTAGGGAGACAGGGGACAATCAGCCCCAGCATTTT
TRBV6-1	-	TRBD1	TRBJ1-3	CASSEYRGSTGNTIYF	TGTGCCAGCAGTGAATACAGGGGGTCAACTGGAAACACCATATATTTT
TRBV6-4	once	TRBD1	TRBJ2-2	CASSRNPGQGTTGELFF	TGTGCCAGCAGTCGTAATCCGGGACAGGGGACCACCGGGGAGCTGTTTTTT
TRBV27	-	TRBD2	TRBJ2-1	CASSLTSGAGDEQFF	TGTGCCAGCAGTCTGACTAGCGGGGCAGGGGACGAGCAGTTCTTC
TRBV5-6	few	TRBD1	TRBJ1-1	CASSYQTGLNTEAFF	TGTGCCAGCAGCTATCAGACAGGGCTGAACACTGAAGCTTTCTTT
TRBV27	-	TRBD1	TRBJ2-1	CASSLATGDPLYNEQFF	TGTGCCAGCAGTTTAGCGACAGGGGACCCATTGTACAATGAGCAGTTCTTC
TRBV5-8	-	TRBD1	TRBJ1-1	CASSSGQDTEAFF	TGTGCCAGCAGCTCCGGACAGGACACTGAAGCTTTCTTT
TRBV19	-	-	TRBJ2-3	CASSSGLMTDTQYF	TGTGCCAGTAGTTCTGGCTTAATGACAGATACGCAGTATTTT
TRBV6-1	-	-	TRBJ2-7	CASSEGYIDEQYF	TGTGCCAGCAGTGAAGGCTATATCGACGAGCAGTACTTC
TRBV5-4	-	-	TRBJ2-1	CASSFSSSYNEQFF	TGTGCCAGCAGCTTTAGTAGCTCCTACAATGAGCAGTTCTTC